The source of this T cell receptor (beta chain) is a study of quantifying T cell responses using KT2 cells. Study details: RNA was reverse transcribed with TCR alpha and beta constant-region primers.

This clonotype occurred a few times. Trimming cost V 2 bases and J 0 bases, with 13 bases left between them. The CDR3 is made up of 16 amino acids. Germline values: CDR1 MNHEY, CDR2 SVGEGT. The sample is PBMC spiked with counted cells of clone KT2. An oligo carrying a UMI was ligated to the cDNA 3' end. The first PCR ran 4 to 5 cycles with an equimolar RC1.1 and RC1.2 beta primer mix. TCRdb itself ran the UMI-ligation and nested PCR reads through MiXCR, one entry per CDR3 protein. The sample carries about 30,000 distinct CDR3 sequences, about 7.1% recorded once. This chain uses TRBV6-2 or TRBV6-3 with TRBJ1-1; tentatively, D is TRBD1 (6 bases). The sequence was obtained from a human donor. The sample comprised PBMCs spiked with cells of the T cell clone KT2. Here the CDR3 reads CASSYRGPRMNTEAFF. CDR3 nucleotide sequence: TGTGCCAGCAGTTACCGGGGGCCCCGGATGAACACTGAAGCTTTCTTT.